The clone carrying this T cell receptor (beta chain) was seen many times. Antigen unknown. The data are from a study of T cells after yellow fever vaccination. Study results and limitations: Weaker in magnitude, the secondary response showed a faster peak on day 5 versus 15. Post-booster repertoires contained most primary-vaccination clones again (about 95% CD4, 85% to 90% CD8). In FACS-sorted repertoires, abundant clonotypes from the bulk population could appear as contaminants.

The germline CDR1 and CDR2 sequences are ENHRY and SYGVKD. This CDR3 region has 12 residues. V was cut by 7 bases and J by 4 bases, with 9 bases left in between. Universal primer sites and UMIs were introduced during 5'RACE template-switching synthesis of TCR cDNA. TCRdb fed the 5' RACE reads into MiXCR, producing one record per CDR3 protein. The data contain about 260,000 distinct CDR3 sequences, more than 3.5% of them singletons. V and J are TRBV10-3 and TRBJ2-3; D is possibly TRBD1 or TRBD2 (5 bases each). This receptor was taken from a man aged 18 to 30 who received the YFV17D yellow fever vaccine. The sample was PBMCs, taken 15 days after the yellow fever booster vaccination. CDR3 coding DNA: TGTGCCATCATGGGGGTTGCAGATACGCAGTATTTT. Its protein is CAIMGVADTQYF.